This TCR beta chain was captured by sequencing in a study of CD8 T cells in Susac syndrome. The study's findings and limits: As the study acknowledged, the number of individuals who were part of its TCR sequencing and HLA analysis was relatively small.

TCR beta sequencing covered blood CD8+ and CD4+ T cells. Of note for this clonotype: The antigen is unknown.

The RNA input was about 0.5 to 1 ug, and it was reverse transcribed with random hexamers. From the immunoSEQ multiplex PCR reads, TCRdb called clonotypes with MiXCR, one entry per CDR3 protein. The sample has 110,000 or so distinct CDR3 sequences; 90% to 95% are singletons. Germline V lookup: CDR1 KGHSH, CDR2 LQKENI. Between the trimmed V and J ends, which lost 3 bases and 5 bases, there was a span of 14 bases. CDR3 length: 15 amino acids. V is TRBV18 and J is TRBJ1-3; D not certain. Sequencing was performed on CD4+ T cells from PBMCs. This receptor was identified in a human donor in good health. Written as DNA, the CDR3 is TGTGCCAGCTCACCGACGCAGGAATTTAGAAACACCATATATTTT. Protein product: CASSPTQEFRNTIYF.